A selection of T cell receptor beta chains follows, all from one sample in a study of CD8 T cells in Susac syndrome. TCRdb re-called the immunoSEQ multiplex PCR reads through MiXCR, storing one row per CDR3 protein. This table holds roughly 250,000 distinct CDR3 sequences, 90% to 96% found once. Sequences were obtained from CD4+ T cells from PBMCs. The receptors were sampled from a human donor with Susac syndrome. Both conserved end residues are part of each CDR3. A D gene is named only where the DNA matches it firmly. Clone size is stated in some rows and not others, as once, few, many or a class when expanded.

CDR3aa | CDR3nt | abundance | d_gene | j_gene | v_gene
CASSQVSRRYTDTQYF | TGCGCCAGCAGCCAAGTTTCCCGGAGGTACACAGATACGCAGTATTTT | . | . | TRBJ2-3 | TRBV4-1
CASRPRGAGNNEQFF | TGTGCCAGCAGACCTAGAGGCGCAGGGAACAATGAGCAGTTCTTC | once | . | TRBJ2-1 | TRBV3-1
CASSHGVTSGASYEQYF | TGTGCCAGCAGCCATGGGGTGACTAGCGGGGCTTCCTACGAGCAGTACTTC | . | TRBD2 | TRBJ2-7 | TRBV6-2/TRBV6-3
CASRGIETQYF | TGTGCCAGCAGGGGGATAGAGACCCAGTACTTC | . | . | TRBJ2-5 | TRBV6-5
CASINAGLLNTEAFF | TGTGCCAGCATCAACGCAGGGTTGCTAAACACTGAAGCTTTCTTT | . | . | TRBJ1-1 | TRBV6-5
CASGQPKNIQYF | TGTGCCAGCGGCCAACCAAAAAACATTCAGTACTTC | . | . | TRBJ2-4 | TRBV6-5
CASSLDRASTDTQYF | TGCGCCAGCAGCTTGGACAGGGCTAGCACAGATACGCAGTATTTT | . | . | TRBJ2-3 | TRBV5-1
CASSVIRTDTQYF | TGTGCCAGCAGTGTAATTCGCACAGATACGCAGTATTTT | . | . | TRBJ2-3 | TRBV2
CSAAHRTGVLYEQYF | TGCAGCGCAGCCCATCGGACAGGAGTTCTCTACGAGCAGTACTTC | . | TRBD1 | TRBJ2-7 | TRBV29-1
CASSPSGTFTGELFF | TGTGCCAGCAGTCCGAGCGGGACTTTTACCGGGGAGCTGTTTTTT | . | TRBD2 | TRBJ2-2 | TRBV12-3/TRBV12-4
CASSSRQSNVYEQYF | TGTGCCAGCAGCTCACGACAGAGCAACGTTTACGAGCAGTACTTC | . | . | TRBJ2-7 | TRBV11-2
CASSSPVQNIQYF | TGTGCCAGCAGCTCCCCAGTCCAAAACATTCAGTACTTC | . | . | TRBJ2-4 | TRBV7-9
CASSHMTDRNSNQPQHF | TGCGCCAGCAGCCATATGACAGACAGGAATAGCAATCAGCCCCAGCATTTT | . | . | TRBJ1-5 | TRBV4-1
CAWRNYNEQFF | TGTGCCTGGAGGAATTACAATGAGCAGTTCTTC | . | . | TRBJ2-1 | TRBV30
CAWSPAGMNTEAFF | TGTGCCTGGAGTCCGGCGGGAATGAACACTGAAGCCTTCTTT | . | . | TRBJ1-1 | TRBV30
CASSQDRLAGVQGEQFF | TGTGCCAGCAGCCAAGATCGCCTAGCGGGAGTTCAGGGTGAGCAGTTCTTC | . | TRBD2 | TRBJ2-1 | TRBV3-1
CASSLASPREQYF | TGTGCCAGCAGCTTAGCTAGCCCCCGCGAGCAGTACTTC | . | . | TRBJ2-7 | TRBV7-9
CASSLRGTNNYGYTF | TGTGCCAGCAGCCTCCGGGGGACAAATAACTATGGCTACACCTTC | once | . | TRBJ1-2 | TRBV7-2
CASTQGTETQYF | TGTGCCAGCACCCAGGGGACGGAGACCCAGTACTTC | . | . | TRBJ2-5 | TRBV6-2/TRBV6-3
CASSLGVEQPQHF | TGTGCCAGCAGTTTGGGGGTTGAACAGCCCCAGCATTTT | . | . | TRBJ1-5 | TRBV28
CASTRSNQPQHF | TGTGCCAGCACTCGTAGCAATCAGCCCCAGCATTTT | . | . | TRBJ1-5 | TRBV28
CASRLPGTRHYEQYF | TGTGCTAGCAGACTGCCCGGGACCCGGCACTACGAGCAGTACTTC | . | . | TRBJ2-7 | TRBV7-7
CASSLIGSSNQPQHF | TGCGCCAGCAGCTTGATTGGCAGTAGCAATCAGCCCCAGCATTTT | . | . | TRBJ1-5 | TRBV5-1
CTSSVYPKDGRGKTQYF | TGTACCAGCAGCGTCTACCCCAAGGACGGCCGCGGAAAGACCCAGTACTTC | . | . | TRBJ2-5 | TRBV21-1
CSATPGTGDLEQYF | TGCAGTGCCACCCCCGGGACAGGGGATCTTGAGCAGTACTTC | once | TRBD1 | TRBJ2-7 | TRBV20-1
CSVERTMIGGEQFF | TGCAGCGTTGAAAGGACGATGATCGGAGGTGAGCAGTTCTTC | . | . | TRBJ2-1 | TRBV29-1
CASSWGPSYEQYF | TGTGCCAGCAGTTGGGGGCCCTCCTACGAGCAGTACTTC | few | . | TRBJ2-7 | TRBV6-2/TRBV6-3
CASSLTSGSEYEQYF | TGTGCCAGTAGTTTGACTAGCGGGAGTGAATACGAGCAGTACTTC | . | TRBD2 | TRBJ2-7 | TRBV19
CASSPDTNTDTQYF | TGTGCCAGCTCGCCCGACACCAACACAGATACGCAGTATTTT | . | . | TRBJ2-3 | TRBV18
CASSAPEPIYGYTF | TGTGCCAGCAGCGCGCCTGAACCGATCTATGGCTACACCTTC | once | . | TRBJ1-2 | TRBV9
CSARGLLPSGRVDEQFF | TGCAGTGCTAGAGGGTTACTCCCTAGCGGGAGAGTGGATGAGCAGTTCTTC | once | TRBD2 | TRBJ2-1 | TRBV20-1
CAWNLKGRGGGETQYF | TGTGCCTGGAATCTAAAGGGGCGGGGTGGTGGAGAGACCCAGTACTTC | . | . | TRBJ2-5 | TRBV30
CTKNRGAYEQYF | TGCACGAAGAACAGGGGCGCGTACGAGCAGTACTTC | . | TRBD1 | TRBJ2-7 | TRBV29-1
CASSLRGQTSGANVLTF | TGTGCCAGCAGTTTAAGGGGACAGACCTCTGGGGCCAACGTCCTGACTTTC | . | TRBD1 | TRBJ2-6 | TRBV12-3/TRBV12-4
CSAASAVGDTEVFF | TGCAGCGCTGCATCGGCAGTCGGAGACACTGAAGTTTTCTTT | . | . | TRBJ1-1 | TRBV29-1
CASSYPLAAGVSEQYF | TGTGCCAGCAGTTACCCGCTCGCTGCGGGAGTCTCCGAGCAGTACTTC | . | TRBD2 | TRBJ2-7 | TRBV6-6
CAWTSAGGQPQHF | TGTGCCTGGACGTCAGCCGGGGGTCAGCCCCAGCATTTT | . | . | TRBJ1-5 | TRBV30
CSAQGRPDHEQYF | TGCAGCGCGCAAGGGAGGCCGGACCACGAGCAGTACTTC | . | . | TRBJ2-7 | TRBV29-1
CATSLFAYNEQFF | TGCGCCACTTCCCTTTTTGCCTACAATGAGCAGTTCTTC | . | . | TRBJ2-1 | TRBV20-1
CALGTSGGNEQFF | TGTGCCTTAGGGACTAGCGGGGGGAATGAGCAGTTCTTC | . | TRBD2 | TRBJ2-1 | TRBV30
CASSQDNRGGQPQHF | TGCGCCAGCAGCCAAGATAACAGGGGCGGTCAGCCCCAGCATTTT | . | TRBD1 | TRBJ1-5 | TRBV4-1
CSARAAESRSKDEQFF | TGCAGTGCTAGAGCAGCCGAGTCTAGGAGTAAAGATGAGCAGTTCTTC | . | . | TRBJ2-1 | TRBV20-1
CASSDFSYEQYF | TGCGCCAGCAGCGACTTCTCCTACGAGCAGTACTTC | . | . | TRBJ2-7 | TRBV5-1
CATNEGNNYGYTF | TGTGCCACCAATGAAGGGAATAACTATGGCTACACCTTC | . | . | TRBJ1-2 | TRBV24-1
CASSLMGYNTEAFF | TGTGCCAGCTCCCTCATGGGCTATAACACTGAAGCTTTCTTT | . | . | TRBJ1-1 | TRBV18
CASSELAMGGEQYF | TGCGCCAGCAGTGAGTTGGCTATGGGGGGCGAGCAGTACTTC | . | . | TRBJ2-7 | TRBV10-1
CASSEHRASGNTIYF | TGTGCCAGCAGTGAGCACAGAGCCTCTGGAAACACCATATATTTT | . | . | TRBJ1-3 | TRBV25-1
CAISQGNTQYF | TGTGCCATCAGCCAAGGAAATACGCAGTATTTT | . | . | TRBJ2-3 | TRBV10-3
CATSRDGKTRAPHQPQHF | TGTGCCACCAGCAGAGACGGGAAGACCCGGGCCCCGCATCAGCCCCAGCATTTT | . | . | TRBJ1-5 | TRBV15
CASSLAIPSGVQETQYF | TGTGCCAGCAGCTTAGCGATACCTAGCGGAGTCCAAGAGACCCAGTACTTC | . | TRBD2 | TRBJ2-5 | TRBV7-6
CASSPRTSGHTGELFF | TGTGCCAGCAGCCCACGGACTAGCGGACACACCGGGGAGCTGTTTTTT | . | TRBD2 | TRBJ2-2 | TRBV4-2
CASSVTGDNEQFF | TGTGCCAGCAGCGTAACCGGCGACAATGAGCAGTTCTTC | . | . | TRBJ2-1 | TRBV9
CSAAQGNEQYF | TGCAGTGCTGCCCAGGGTAACGAGCAGTACTTC | few | . | TRBJ2-7 | TRBV20-1
CASRGRAFF | TGTGCCAGCAGAGGGCGAGCTTTCTTT | . | . | TRBJ1-1 | TRBV25-1
CSASPGLAGGNTGELFF | TGCAGTGCTAGTCCGGGACTAGCGGGAGGGAACACCGGGGAGCTGTTTTTT | . | TRBD2 | TRBJ2-2 | TRBV20-1